What follows are 13 T cell receptor beta chains derived from one specimen sequenced in a study of T-cell reconstitution after alpha-beta-depleted transplantation in children. The authors prepared the TCRbeta library with unique molecular identifiers. TCRdb passed the PCR reads through MiXCR, listing each CDR3 protein once. Among about 180,000 distinct CDR3 sequences listed, 11% were seen once. Material: PBMCs, obtained before TCRalphabeta/CD19-depleted stem cell transplant. The receptors were gathered from a boy between 2 and 15 years old with acute myeloid leukemia, due to receive a stem cell transplant.

This clonotype was picked up many times. V usage is TRBV5-1 and J usage is TRBJ1-2; possible D gene TRBD1, 5 bases. CDR3 size: 14 residues. Trimming removed 0 bases from V and 6 bases from J, with 12 bases in between. Germline assignment: CDR1 SGHRS and CDR2 YFSETQ. The CDR3 reads CASSLGQLINGYTF. CDR3 coding DNA: TGCGCCAGCAGCTTGGGACAGCTTATTAATGGCTACACCTTC.

This clonotype appeared a few times. The chain is built from TRBV2 and TRBJ2-1; TRBD2 agrees at 8 bases. The CDR3 is 18 residues long. V shed 5 bases and J 10 bases; nucleotides not matched to a gene: 22. Germline V lookup: CDR1 SNHLY, CDR2 FYNNEI. The CDR3 DNA reads TGTGCCAGCAGTCCTGCCCCTGGGACTAGGGTGAAAAGTAGCGAGCAGTTCTTC. It codes for CASSPAPGTRVKSSEQFF.

This clonotype showed up many times. The chain links TRBV20-1 to TRBJ1-2; D is possibly TRBD1 (5 bases). This CDR3 comprises 13 residues. The germline V and J ends were trimmed by 8 bases and 5 bases, with 18 bases remaining between them. Per the germline V gene, CDR1 is DFQATT and CDR2 is SNEGSKA (reference sequence). CDR3 in amino acids: CSPLLPGGYGYTF. DNA for the CDR3: TGCAGTCCCCTCCTTCCGGGGGGGTATGGCTACACCTTC.

This chain connects TRBV25-1 to TRBJ2-5; a weak D match, TRBD1 (5 bases). CDR1 MGHDK and CDR2 SYGVNS come from the germline V gene. Trimming removed 6 bases at V and 4 bases at J, with 9 bases between. This CDR3 spans 12 amino acids. CDR3 in amino acids: CASRTDIETQYF. The CDR3 nucleotides are TGTGCCAGCAGGACAGATATAGAGACCCAGTACTTC.

This clonotype was seen repeatedly, ten times or more. V usage is TRBV4-1 and J usage is TRBJ2-3; 15 bases fit TRBD2. The germline gives CDR1 MGHRA, CDR2 YSYEKL. V lost 5 bases, J lost 6 bases, and 9 bases stayed unmatched. The CDR3 has 17 amino acids. CDR3: CASSSGTSGGLRDTQYF. As DNA, the CDR3 is TGCGCCAGCAGCTCCGGGACTAGCGGGGGGCTCCGGGATACGCAGTATTTT.

This clonotype occurred many times. The chain recombines TRBV19 with TRBJ2-1; D gene ambiguous. V gave up 3 bases and J gave up 10 bases, with 7 bases separating them. CDR1 is LNHDA, CDR2 SQIVND, per germline (reference sequence). CDR3 length equals 11 residues. The CDR3 DNA is TGTGCCAGTAGTATGTCGACGGAGCAGTTCTTC. This sequence encodes CASSMSTEQFF.

The sample holds many counts of this clonotype. The J gene is TRBJ2-7, the V gene TRBV5-1; 8 bases map to TRBD1. Germline V gene data show CDR1 as SGHRS and CDR2 as YFSETQ. The length of the CDR3 is 14 residues. V lost 0 bases to trimming and J lost 6 bases; unmatched junction nucleotides: 5. This chain's CDR3 is CASSLVGQDGEQYV. The CDR3 bases are TGCGCCAGCAGCTTGGTGGGACAGGATGGCGAGCAGTACGTC.

This clonotype was seen ten or more times. The J gene is TRBJ1-5, the V gene TRBV7-9; D is ambiguous. The CDR3 runs 14 residues. From germline, CDR1 is SEHNR and CDR2 FQNEAQ (reference sequence). Trimming removed 3 bases at V and 6 bases at J, with 12 bases between. The CDR3 reads CASSLSAMGQPQHF. CDR3 coding DNA: TGTGCCAGCAGCTTGAGCGCTATGGGTCAGCCCCAGCATTTT. The full variable domain, in which reference TRBV7-9 and TRBJ1-5 provide the parts outside the CDR3, is DTGVSQNPRHKITKRGQNVTFRCDPISEHNRLYWYRQTLGQGPEFLTYFQNEAQLEKSRLLSDRFSAERPKGSFSTLEIQRTEQGDSAMYLCASSLSAMGQPQHFGDGTRLSIL.

Ten or more counts support this clonotype. V usage is TRBV6-5 and J usage is TRBJ2-1; 7 nucleotides agree with TRBD2. J lost 4 bases, V lost 4 bases, and 4 bases had no gene match. This CDR3 spans 14 amino acids. Germline V gene data show CDR1 as MNHEY and CDR2 as SVGAGI. CDR3 loop: CASSWEGFYNEQFF. In DNA form, the CDR3 reads TGTGCCAGCAGTTGGGAGGGGTTTTACAATGAGCAGTTCTTC.

This clonotype was seen ten or more times. The chain joins TRBV28 to TRBJ2-7, with 8 bases identical to TRBD2. The J segment lost 2 bases and the V segment lost 8 bases, leaving 5 bases of the junction unmatched. There are 13 residues in the CDR3. Germline V gene data show CDR1 as MDHEN and CDR2 as SYDVKM. This chain's CDR3 is CASGGSGTYEQYF. CDR3 sequence (DNA): TGTGCCAGCGGCGGTAGCGGGACCTACGAGCAGTACTTC.

Comments on this clonotype: A much bigger clone sits one base away, suggesting this may be a read error. The chain joins TRBV5-1 to TRBJ2-5; the D gene could be TRBD1 or TRBD2 (6 bases each). The CDR3 runs to 14 residues. Germline lookup yields CDR1 SGHRS and CDR2 YFSETQ. CDR3 sequence (DNA): TGCGCCAGCAGCTTGGACACGGGGGCGGAGACCCAGCACTTC. It specifies CASSLDTGAETQHF.

This clonotype was seen at least ten times. V and J are TRBV28 and TRBJ2-6; D may be TRBD1 (7 bases). This CDR3 region has 16 residues. Trimming stripped 10 bases from V and 0 bases from J, with 16 bases between. The germline V gene has CDR1 MDHEN and CDR2 SYDVKM. The CDR3 sequence is CATTEGAVSGANVLTF. The CDR3 DNA follows: TGTGCCACCACGGAGGGGGCGGTCTCTGGGGCCAACGTCCTGACTTTC.

The table lists this clonotype with many counts. Here the CDR3 reads CSATRGEAFF. CDR3 coding DNA: TGCAGTGCTACCAGGGGTGAAGCTTTCTTT. V and J are TRBV20-1 and TRBJ1-1; a possible D gene is TRBD1 (6 bases). This CDR3 comprises 10 residues. Trimming stripped 4 bases from V and 7 bases from J, with 7 bases between. Germline CDR1 reads DFQATT; CDR2 reads SNEGSKA (reference sequence).